This T cell receptor beta chain came from a study of T cell responses to AZD1222 COVID-19 vaccine. The study, taken as a whole, reports: Vaccine-related CD4 TCRs covered spike, predominating at 160-218 and 743-854. Repertoires in all cases were sampled only once the peak T cell response had passed. Just a handful of AZD1222 recipients were seropositive at baseline.

The V and J ends lost 3 bases and 5 bases respectively, with 5 bases between them. Germline V gene data show CDR1 as SGHTS and CDR2 as YDEGEE. The CDR3 length is 11 residues. Comments on this clone: Its antigen remains unidentified.

Measured with immunoSEQ multiplex PCR; TCRdb has only the in-frame clones, and not every one. The sample lists some 150,000 clones, under 95% seen once, with approximately 5.3% in the top ten. This specimen was peripheral blood, taken on day 0 of AZD1222 vaccination. The rearrangement uses TRBV5-8 and TRBJ2-5; TRBD1 is a possible D gene (5 bases). The source of this sequence is an adult in good health. CDR3 amino acids: CASSWGETQYF. CDR3 DNA: TGTGCCAGCAGCTGGGGCGAGACCCAGTACTTC.